These 31 T cell receptor beta chains share one sample of origin, sequenced in a study of identical twins. From the 5' RACE reads, TCRdb called clonotypes with MiXCR, one entry per CDR3 protein. Here the sample spans approximately 1.8 million distinct CDR3 sequences, about 32% being singletons. The sequenced sample consisted of cord blood. The receptors derive from a newborn girl in good health.

The chain uses TRBV11-2 and TRBJ2-1; 10 bases agree with TRBD2. Germline V CDR1 and CDR2: SGHAT, FQNNGV. There are 16 residues in the CDR3. Trimming cost V 1 base and J 6 bases; bases outside gene matches: 6. The CDR3 DNA reads TGTGCCAGCAGCTTAGTAGTCCTAGCGGGAGCCAATGAGCAGTTCTTC. This encodes CASSLVVLAGANEQFF.

The chain recombines TRBV20-1 with TRBJ1-1; possibly TRBD1 for D (6 bases). V was trimmed by 7 bases and J by 1 base, leaving 13 bases between them. Germline loops: CDR1 DFQATT, CDR2 SNEGSKA (reference sequence). This CDR3 is 13 amino acids long. The CDR3 loop is CSGSLTGNTEAFF. The CDR3 DNA reads as TGCAGTGGCAGCCTGACAGGGAACACTGAAGCTTTCTTT.

The rearrangement links TRBV20-1 to TRBJ2-7; D is possibly TRBD2 (5 bases). Trimming cost V 4 bases and J 4 bases, with 11 bases left between them. Germline V gene sequence: CDR1 DFQATT, CDR2 SNEGSKA (reference sequence). This CDR3 comprises 12 residues. The CDR3 nucleotides read TGCAGTGCTATCGTGGGAGCGTACGAGCAGTACTTC. This gives the protein CSAIVGAYEQYF.

The J gene is TRBJ1-1, the V gene TRBV20-1; tentative D call: TRBD1 (5 bases). V lost 1 base and J 5 bases, leaving 11 bases between the germline ends. Germline CDR1 and CDR2: DFQATT and SNEGSKA (reference sequence). The CDR3 is made up of 13 amino acids. The CDR3, as DNA: TGCAGTGCTAGAGTACCCGAGGGGACTGAAGCTTTCTTT. This translates into CSARVPEGTEAFF.

CDR3 DNA: TGCAGCGTCAAAACTCTAAAGGAGGGCACCTTC. Translating gives CSVKTLKEGTF. V is TRBV29-1 and J is TRBJ1-2, with unresolved D. The CDR3 loop spans 11 amino acids. The germline V gene has CDR1 SQVTM and CDR2 ANQGSEA. Trimming stripped 6 bases from V and 13 bases from J, with 18 bases between.

The genes are TRBV10-3 and TRBJ2-4, with no clear D. The V and J ends lost 3 bases and 7 bases respectively, with 13 bases between them. The CDR3 is 14 residues long. Per germline, CDR1 ENHRY and CDR2 SYGVKD. The DNA for the CDR3 is TGTGCCATCAGTGACCCCTCCCTTTTGAACATTCAGTACTTC. It translates to CAISDPSLLNIQYF.

This clonotype was seen repeatedly, ten times or more. One end of the junction is discordant with germline, which a read error may explain. The J gene is TRBJ1-2, the V gene TRBV12-3 or TRBV12-4; perhaps TRBD1 as D (5 bases). This CDR3 comprises 13 residues. The CDR3 DNA reads as TGTGCCAGCAGCTTAGCGGGACACTATGGCTACACCTTC. Encoded protein: CASSLAGHYGYTF.

This clonotype appeared a few times. The chain is built from TRBV5-1 and TRBJ1-5; possibly TRBD1 for D (5 bases). The V and J ends lost 1 base and 4 bases respectively, with 12 bases between them. The CDR3 runs 15 residues. Germline CDR1 SGHRS, CDR2 YFSETQ. CDR3 in amino acids: CASSLTGLRNQPQHF. In DNA form, the CDR3 reads TGCGCCAGCAGCTTGACGGGGCTCCGGAATCAGCCCCAGCATTTT.

In its sample, this clonotype was seen many times. V is TRBV12-3 or TRBV12-4 and J is TRBJ1-5; possibly TRBD1 for D (6 bases). CDR3 length equals 17 residues. The V end was cut by 2 bases, the J end by 4 bases, with 18 bases between. Written as DNA, the CDR3 is TGTGCCAGCAGTTTACTATGGGAGACAGGTCTAAATCAGCCCCAGCATTTT. Its protein is CASSLLWETGLNQPQHF.

Ten or more counts support this clonotype. The rearrangement joins TRBV9 to TRBJ1-2; D is unresolved. CDR3 length equals 14 residues. In germline, CDR1 is SGDLS, CDR2 YYNGEE. V lost 2 bases and J lost 0, with 8 bases in between. DNA of the CDR3: TGTGCCAGCAGCGTGGACGGCACTAACTATGGCTACACCTTC. Translation: CASSVDGTNYGYTF.

This clonotype was seen at least ten times. The chain employs TRBV6-2 or TRBV6-3 and TRBJ2-5, with D tentatively TRBD1 or TRBD2 (5 bases each). V was cut by 6 bases and J by 4 bases, with 18 bases left in between. CDR1 is MNHEY, CDR2 SVGEGT, per germline. The CDR3 has 15 residues. The CDR3 sequence is CASSVVGARGETQYF. The CDR3 DNA reads TGTGCCAGCAGCGTCGTCGGAGCGAGGGGAGAGACCCAGTACTTC.

The rearrangement uses TRBV29-1 and TRBJ2-1, with 15 bases that match TRBD2. The CDR3 loop spans 13 amino acids. Germline lookup yields CDR1 SQVTM and CDR2 ANQGSEA. V was pared by 4 bases and J by 10 bases, with 2 bases of the junction left unmatched. CDR3 in DNA: TGCAGCGTTGGGACTAGCGGGGGGGAGGAGCAGTTCTTC. This gives the protein CSVGTSGGEEQFF.

V is TRBV20-1 and J is TRBJ2-1; 10 bases line up with TRBD2. V dropped 6 bases and J dropped 6; count of bases not matched to a gene: 8. Germline V gives CDR1 DFQATT, CDR2 SNEGSKA (reference sequence). This CDR3 spans 14 amino acids. The chain's CDR3 is CSAKRSGRANEQFF. The DNA of the CDR3 is TGCAGTGCAAAGAGGAGCGGGAGGGCCAATGAGCAGTTCTTC.

The chain employs TRBV18 and TRBJ2-7; 8 bases line up with TRBD2. V was clipped by 0 bases and J by 4 bases; unmatched bases: 14. The CDR3 covers 18 residues. Per the germline V gene, CDR1 is KGHSH and CDR2 is LQKENI. CDR3 sequence reads: CASSPPFGRAQRVYEQYF. Written as DNA, the CDR3 is TGTGCCAGCTCACCACCGTTCGGGAGGGCCCAGCGAGTGTACGAGCAGTACTTC. Based on the CDR3 plus reference TRBV18 and TRBJ2-7, the full variable domain is NAGVMQNPRHLVRRRGQEARLRCSPMKGHSHVYWYRQLPEEGLKFMVYLQKENIIDESGMPKERFSAEFPKEGPSILRIQQVVRGDSAAYFCASSPPFGRAQRVYEQYFGPGTRLTVT.

This clonotype appeared a few times. This rearrangement joins TRBV12-5 to TRBJ1-1; 10 positions match TRBD1. The CDR3 covers 14 residues. Germline V gene sequence: CDR1 LGHNT, CDR2 FRNRAP. V trimming: 6 bases; J trimming: 3 bases; junction bases outside the gene matches: 4. The CDR3 DNA sequence: TGTGCTAGTGGCTCCGGGACAGGGGACACTGAAGCTTTCTTT. It codes for CASGSGTGDTEAFF.

This chain connects TRBV4-2 to TRBJ2-7, with D possibly matching TRBD1 (7 bases). CDR3 size: 16 residues. CDR1 LGHNA and CDR2 YNFKEQ come from the germline V gene. V was shortened by 0 bases and J by 4 bases, with 16 bases between the two germline ends. CDR3 sequence: CASSQDWAGGGYEQYF. CDR3 sequence (DNA): TGTGCCAGCAGCCAAGATTGGGCAGGGGGAGGTTACGAGCAGTACTTC.

This clonotype was seen more than once but under ten times. Being one base from a much bigger clone, this may be a read error. The chain is built from TRBV10-3 and TRBJ2-3; TRBD1 matches 9 bases. The CDR3 loop spans 14 amino acids. V lost 6 bases to trimming and J lost 1 base; unmatched junction nucleotides: 2. Per germline, CDR1 ENHRY and CDR2 SYGVKD. CDR3 DNA sequence: TGTGCCATCAGCCGGACAGGGGGCACAGATACGCAGTATTTT. Amino acid sequence: CAISRTGGTDTQYF.

This clonotype was counted between two and nine times. CDR3 protein: CSARVRLGQRDTDTQYF. The CDR3 nucleotides are TGCAGTGCTAGAGTAAGGCTAGGGCAGCGGGACACAGATACGCAGTATTTT. The rearrangement links TRBV20-1 to TRBJ2-3; 7 nucleotides align to TRBD2. V dropped 1 base and J dropped 2; count of bases not matched to a gene: 12. The CDR3 consists of 17 residues. Germline values: CDR1 DFQATT, CDR2 SNEGSKA (reference sequence).

In this sample, this clonotype turned up many times. The rearrangement links TRBV9 to TRBJ1-2, with 7 positions matching TRBD1. Germline lookup yields CDR1 SGDLS and CDR2 YYNGEE. The V and J ends lost 0 bases and 10 bases, in that order; junction bases with no gene match: 9. The CDR3 is 14 amino acids. The CDR3 here is CASSVEGDSPSYTF. The CDR3, as DNA: TGTGCCAGCAGCGTAGAGGGGGACAGCCCATCCTACACCTTC.

This clonotype was detected only a few times. The CDR3 loop is CASTPTGSNQPQHF. The CDR3 DNA sequence: TGTGCCAGCACTCCCACGGGTAGCAATCAGCCCCAGCATTTT. This chain links TRBV12-3 or TRBV12-4 with TRBJ1-5; D not resolved. This CDR3 has 14 residues. V gave up 7 bases and J gave up 0 bases, with 10 bases separating them.

J is TRBJ2-7 and V is TRBV28; 7 nucleotides match TRBD1. Germline values: CDR1 MDHEN, CDR2 SYDVKM. After removal of 4 bases from V and 7 bases from J, the junction contained 10 bases not matched to a gene. This CDR3 comprises 14 residues. This CDR3 is CASSSPRDRGEQYF. CDR3 in DNA: TGTGCCAGCAGTTCTCCCCGGGACAGAGGGGAGCAGTACTTC.

This clonotype was picked up a small number of times. V usage is TRBV20-1 and J usage is TRBJ2-1; D may be TRBD1 (5 bases). The CDR3 spans 13 residues. The germline V gene encodes CDR1 DFQATT and CDR2 SNEGSKA (reference sequence). V lost 0 bases to trimming and J lost 10 bases, with 13 bases between them. CDR3 sequence (DNA): TGCAGTGCTAGAGATGGTGGGGCCGTCGAGCAGTTCTTC. This gives the protein CSARDGGAVEQFF.

The J gene is TRBJ2-3, the V gene TRBV27; D gene ambiguous. Trimming stripped 0 bases from V and 9 bases from J, with 10 bases between. The V gene's germline CDR1 is MNHEY and CDR2 SMNVEV (reference sequence). This CDR3 spans 13 amino acids. The CDR3 reads CASSLSSYVTQYF. The CDR3 DNA reads TGTGCCAGCAGTTTATCGAGCTATGTGACGCAGTATTTT.

Regarding this clonotype: A junction end diverges from the germline sequence, so it may reflect a read error. V usage is TRBV6-1 and J usage is TRBJ1-2, with 8 bases lining up with TRBD1. This CDR3 contains 15 residues. Germline CDR1 and CDR2: MNHNS and SASEGT. CDR3: CASNEGQGVSYGYTF. CDR3 bases: TGTGCCAGCAATGAAGGACAGGGAGTTAGCTATGGCTACACCTTC.

There are a few counts of this clonotype. The chain combines TRBV9 with TRBJ1-2; possible D gene TRBD1, 5 bases. The CDR3 length is 17 residues. Germline V lookup: CDR1 SGDLS, CDR2 YYNGEE. Trimming removed 4 bases at V and 1 base at J, with 20 bases between. CDR3 in amino acids: CASSPKRGTGYNYGYTF. The CDR3 region has the DNA TGTGCCAGCAGCCCAAAAAGGGGAACAGGATATAACTATGGCTACACCTTC.

CDR3 coding DNA: TGTGCCAGCAGGCCTGACAGGTCAAAACTGTTTTTT. It yields the protein CASRPDRSKLFF. This chain links TRBV2 with TRBJ1-4, with D possibly TRBD1 on 6 matching bases. Germline V lookup: CDR1 SNHLY, CDR2 FYNNEI. This CDR3 comprises 12 residues. V gave up 6 bases and J gave up 10 bases, with 12 bases separating them.

This clonotype was counted between two and nine times. This chain connects TRBV10-3 to TRBJ1-2; 7 nucleotides agree with TRBD1. CDR1 and CDR2 (germline): ENHRY, SYGVKD. CDR3 length equals 17 residues. Trimming cost V 0 bases and J 2 bases; bases outside gene matches: 9. The CDR3 DNA sequence: TGTGCCATCAGTGAGTCGGGAAGGGGGCTTAGGAACTATGGCTACACCTTC. Translation gives CAISESGRGLRNYGYTF.

This chain links TRBV5-1 with TRBJ2-7; 7 bases agree with TRBD1. Germline assignment: CDR1 SGHRS and CDR2 YFSETQ. V gave up 4 bases and J gave up 2 bases; unmatched junction bases: 6. The CDR3 extends over 14 amino acids. CDR3 amino acids: CASSRDRATYEQYF. Here the CDR3 DNA reads TGCGCCAGCAGCCGCGACAGGGCGACCTACGAGCAGTACTTC.

J is TRBJ1-5 and V is TRBV6-1; D ambiguous. CDR1 is MNHNS, CDR2 SASEGT, per germline. This CDR3 spans 13 amino acids. V lost 8 bases, J lost 5 bases, and 13 bases lay in between. CDR3 in amino acids: CASVIRADQPQHF. CDR3 DNA sequence: TGTGCCAGCGTCATCCGCGCGGATCAGCCCCAGCATTTT.

This clonotype was counted a few times. The chain couples TRBV27 to TRBJ2-1; 11 nucleotides line up with TRBD2. Germline V gives CDR1 MNHEY, CDR2 SMNVEV (reference sequence). This CDR3 contains 16 residues. The V and J ends lost 2 bases and 5 bases, in that order; junction bases with no gene match: 5. CDR3 region: CASSLRASGGNNEQFF. The CDR3 coding sequence is TGTGCCAGCAGTTTAAGGGCTAGCGGGGGGAACAATGAGCAGTTCTTC.

This clonotype was detected a few times. The genes are TRBV6-2 or TRBV6-3 and TRBJ2-3; no clear D. The germline gives CDR1 MNHEY, CDR2 SVGEGT. This CDR3 is 14 amino acids long. V was pared by 7 bases and J by 2 bases, with 13 bases between. The CDR3: CASKDDWLTDTQYF. The CDR3 bases are TGTGCCAGCAAGGACGACTGGCTCACAGATACGCAGTATTTT.